The 29 T cell receptor beta chains below were found in one sample sequenced in a study of CD8 T cells in Susac syndrome. RNA was extracted with the RNeasy kit, and a quantity of about 0.45 to 1 ug was reverse transcribed using random hexamers. TCRdb ran MiXCR on the immunoSEQ multiplex PCR reads and lists one entry per CDR3 protein. The top ten clones hold 0.08% to 0.11% of a sample with some 180,000 distinct CDR3 sequences, about 95% of them seen once. The sample consisted of CD4+ T cells from PBMCs. These receptors all stem from a human donor in good health.

The chain recombines TRBV29-1 with TRBJ2-7, with D perhaps matching TRBD1 (6 bases). This CDR3 is built from 11 residues. Trimming pared 6 bases from V and 3 bases from J, leaving 9 bases between. Germline CDR1 reads SQVTM; CDR2 reads ANQGSEA. CDR3 sequence reads: CSVGQLYEQYF. DNA for the CDR3: TGCAGCGTAGGACAGCTCTACGAGCAGTACTTC.

The J gene is TRBJ1-1, the V gene TRBV15; D possibly corresponds to TRBD1 (5 bases). V shed 1 base and J shed 6 bases, with 9 bases lying between them. This CDR3 region has 13 residues. Germline loops: CDR1 LNHNV, CDR2 YYDKDF (reference sequence). The CDR3 loop is CATSRVPGAEAFF. CDR3 DNA sequence: TGTGCCACCAGCAGAGTTCCGGGGGCTGAAGCTTTCTTT. Combining the CDR3 with reference TRBV15 and TRBJ1-1 gives the whole variable domain DAMVIQNPRYQVTQFGKPVTLSCSQTLNHNVMYWYQQKSSQAPKLLFHYYDKDFNNEADTPDNFQSRRPNTSFCFLDIRSPGLGDTAMYLCATSRVPGAEAFFGQGTRLTVV.

This clonotype was seen only once. The chain employs TRBV6-1 and TRBJ1-2; D is unresolved. Trimming took off 1 base at V and 10 bases at J, with 13 bases between the two ends. The CDR3 has 13 amino acids. Germline V gene lookup returns CDR1 MNHNS and CDR2 SASEGT. CDR3 loop: CASSEGVRGLYTF. In DNA form, the CDR3 reads TGTGCCAGCAGTGAAGGTGTCAGAGGGCTCTACACCTTC.

J is TRBJ1-1 and V is TRBV2, with no clear D. In germline, CDR1 is SNHLY, CDR2 FYNNEI. V was pared by 7 bases and J by 1 base, with 7 bases between. This CDR3 has 12 residues. The CDR3 bases are TGTGCCAGCATGCGAGAGAACACTGAAGCTTTCTTT. This gives the protein CASMRENTEAFF. The whole variable domain, filled in from reference TRBV2 and TRBJ1-1, reads EPEVTQTPSHQVTQMGQEVILRCVPISNHLYFYWYRQILGQKVEFLVSFYNNEISEKSEIFDDQFSVERPDGSNFTLKIRSTKLEDSAMYFCASMRENTEAFFGQGTRLTVV.

V gene TRBV20-1 combines with J gene TRBJ1-3; D may be TRBD1 (5 bases). The CDR3 is 14 residues long. The V gene's germline CDR1 is DFQATT and CDR2 SNEGSKA (reference sequence). V gave up 2 bases and J gave up 0 bases, with 8 bases separating them. The CDR3: CSARPTDSGNTIYF. The CDR3 nucleotides read TGCAGTGCTAGACCGACAGACTCTGGAAACACCATATATTTT.

The chain combines TRBV5-1 with TRBJ2-3; the D gene is possibly TRBD2 (6 bases). Trimming removed 3 bases from V and 4 bases from J, with 12 bases in between. CDR3 size: 14 residues. Germline V gene sequence: CDR1 SGHRS, CDR2 YFSETQ. The CDR3 spells CASSSDYFPDTQYF. CDR3 nucleotide sequence: TGCGCCAGCAGCTCGGACTATTTTCCAGATACGCAGTATTTT.

The J gene is TRBJ2-7, the V gene TRBV7-2, with 7 positions matching TRBD1. V gave up 6 bases and J gave up 7 bases; unmatched junction bases: 6. In germline, CDR1 is SGHTA, CDR2 FQGNSA. This CDR3 is built from 12 residues. CDR3 sequence: CASSRQGVEQYF. The CDR3 region has the DNA TGTGCCAGCAGTCGACAGGGAGTTGAGCAGTACTTC.

The chain recombines TRBV9 with TRBJ2-4; D is undetermined. From germline, CDR1 is SGDLS and CDR2 YYNGEE. The CDR3 is 14 amino acids. V was clipped by 5 bases and J by 0 bases, with 9 bases between them. CDR3 bases: TGTGCCAGCAGTGTGGACGCAGCCAAAAACATTCAGTACTTC. This translates into CASSVDAAKNIQYF. Together with reference TRBV9 and TRBJ2-4, the CDR3 gives the full variable domain: DSGVTQTPKHLITATGQRVTLRCSPRSGDLSVYWYQQSLDQGLQFLIQYYNGEERAKGNILERFSAQQFPDLHSELNLSSLELGDSALYFCASSVDAAKNIQYFGAGTRLSVL.

The V gene is TRBV5-1, the J gene TRBJ2-3, with D unclear. Germline lookup yields CDR1 SGHRS and CDR2 YFSETQ. Trimming left V 0 bases short and J 9 bases short, with 11 bases between. This CDR3 has 13 amino acids. This CDR3 is CASSLASRSTQYF. CDR3 sequence (DNA): TGCGCCAGCAGCTTGGCCTCCCGGAGCACGCAGTATTTT.

This clonotype was seen a single time. The chain has TRBV28 and TRBJ2-1; D remains unclear. This CDR3 contains 11 residues. Germline CDR1 is MDHEN and CDR2 is SYDVKM. V lost 1 base to trimming and J lost 12 bases, with 7 bases between them. In DNA form, the CDR3 reads TGTGCCAGCAGTTTATCGACCGGGCAGTTCTTC. Its translation is CASSLSTGQFF.

CDR3: CATSRDRGDEQFF. CDR3 nucleotides: TGTGCCACCAGCAGAGACCGCGGGGATGAGCAGTTCTTC. The chain combines TRBV15 with TRBJ2-1, with D possibly TRBD2 on 6 matching bases. This CDR3 is 13 amino acids long. Per germline, CDR1 LNHNV and CDR2 YYDKDF (reference sequence). The ends were cut back, 0 bases at V and 8 bases at J, with 8 bases in the middle.

The V gene is TRBV12-3 or TRBV12-4, the J gene TRBJ2-7; D is undetermined. This CDR3 region has 13 residues. Trimming left V 6 bases short and J 2 bases short, with 11 bases between. The CDR3 here is CASSQHSPYEQYF. CDR3 nucleotides: TGTGCCAGCAGCCAACATAGCCCCTACGAGCAGTACTTC.

J is TRBJ2-2 and V is TRBV29-1; TRBD1 agrees at 7 bases. V was pared by 4 bases and J by 11 bases, with 4 bases of the junction left unmatched. Germline lookup yields CDR1 SQVTM and CDR2 ANQGSEA. CDR3 size: 11 residues. The CDR3: CSVGTGRELFF. The CDR3 bases are TGCAGCGTTGGGACAGGACGCGAGCTGTTTTTT.

J is TRBJ1-4 and V is TRBV7-9; D is possibly TRBD1 (5 bases). The V gene lost 5 bases and the J gene lost 8 bases, with 12 bases spanning the gap. The germline V gene has CDR1 SEHNR and CDR2 FQNEAQ (reference sequence). CDR3 length: 13 residues. The CDR3 spells CASSPRDGEKLFF. In nucleotides, the CDR3 is TGTGCCAGCAGCCCCCGGGACGGCGAAAAACTGTTTTTT.

A single count supports this clonotype. The rearrangement joins TRBV12-3 or TRBV12-4 to TRBJ2-1; 13 bases are shared with TRBD2. The CDR3 has 17 residues. The trim removed 5 bases at V and 0 bases at J, leaving 4 bases unmatched. As DNA, the CDR3 is TGTGCCAGCAGTCTGGGACTAGCGGGGACCTCCTACAATGAGCAGTTCTTC. Protein: CASSLGLAGTSYNEQFF.

The V and J genes are TRBV20-1 and TRBJ2-7; 14 nucleotides agree with TRBD2. The CDR3 loop spans 15 amino acids. The J segment lost 7 bases and the V segment lost 0 bases, leaving 5 bases of the junction unmatched. Per germline, CDR1 DFQATT and CDR2 SNEGSKA (reference sequence). CDR3 bases: TGCAGTGCTAGAGAAGGGACTAGCGGGAGAGGGGAGCAGTACTTC. This codes for CSAREGTSGRGEQYF.

J is TRBJ1-5 and V is TRBV12-3 or TRBV12-4; D gene uncertain. The CDR3 has 12 amino acids. V dropped 3 bases and J dropped 11 bases, with 11 bases sitting between them. As DNA, the CDR3 is TGTGCCAGCAGTTTTGCTGAGTGGACCCAGCATTTT. It codes for CASSFAEWTQHF.

The rearrangement links TRBV24-1 to TRBJ2-7; D may be TRBD2 (6 bases). The V gene lost 4 bases and the J gene lost 6 bases, with 15 bases spanning the gap. CDR3 length equals 14 residues. Germline V gene sequence: CDR1 KGHDR, CDR2 SFDVKD. The CDR3 reads CATSDTGLHSEQYF. In nucleotides, the CDR3 is TGTGCCACCAGTGACACGGGACTCCACTCCGAGCAGTACTTC.

This clonotype showed up just a few times. The chain combines TRBV11-2 with TRBJ2-3; 13 nucleotides align to TRBD2. Per germline, CDR1 SGHAT and CDR2 FQNNGV. Losses at the gene ends were 3 bases for V and 4 bases for J; bases not matched to a gene: 1. This CDR3 contains 15 residues. CDR3 residues: CASSLTSGRPDTQYF. The CDR3 nucleotides are TGTGCCAGCAGCTTGACTAGCGGGAGGCCAGATACGCAGTATTTT. The variable domain in full, completed from reference TRBV11-2 and TRBJ2-3, reads EAGVAQSPRYKIIEKRQSVAFWCNPISGHATLYWYQQILGQGPKLLIQFQNNGVVDDSQLPKDRFSAERLKGVDSTLKIQPAKLEDSAVYLCASSLTSGRPDTQYFGPGTRLTVL.

This chain joins TRBV12-3 or TRBV12-4 and TRBJ1-5, with D hard to call. This CDR3 is 12 amino acids long. Trimming stripped 7 bases from V and 0 bases from J, with 4 bases between. The CDR3 protein is CASTDSNQPQHF. Here the CDR3 DNA reads TGTGCCAGCACCGATAGCAATCAGCCCCAGCATTTT.

This chain links TRBV7-2 with TRBJ2-3, with 9 bases lining up with TRBD1. Germline V CDR1 and CDR2: SGHTA, FQGNSA. This CDR3 spans 16 amino acids. Trimming cost V 5 bases and J 5 bases; bases outside gene matches: 11. The CDR3 loop is CASSPRTGDGRDTQYF. The CDR3, as DNA: TGTGCCAGCAGCCCCCGGACAGGGGACGGCAGAGATACGCAGTATTTT.

The V call is TRBV29-1, the J call TRBJ2-1, with D possibly matching TRBD2 (5 bases). Germline assignment: CDR1 SQVTM and CDR2 ANQGSEA. The CDR3 has 11 residues. V was trimmed by 6 bases and J by 3 bases, leaving 6 bases between them. The CDR3 protein is CSVGIYNEQFF. The CDR3 DNA sequence: TGCAGCGTCGGGATCTACAATGAGCAGTTCTTC.

The chain combines TRBV15 with TRBJ2-7; D is uncertain. The CDR3 runs to 11 residues. Germline lookup yields CDR1 LNHNV and CDR2 YYDKDF (reference sequence). The germline V and J ends were trimmed by 3 bases and 5 bases, with 5 bases remaining between them. The CDR3 loop reads CATSRWDEQYF. CDR3 sequence (DNA): TGTGCCACCAGCAGGTGGGACGAGCAGTACTTC. The variable domain in full, with the rest retrieved from reference TRBV15 and TRBJ2-7, is DAMVIQNPRYQVTQFGKPVTLSCSQTLNHNVMYWYQQKSSQAPKLLFHYYDKDFNNEADTPDNFQSRRPNTSFCFLDIRSPGLGDTAMYLCATSRWDEQYFGPGTRLTVT.

The CDR3 here is CASRLNSFKTLNTEAFF. CDR3 sequence (DNA): TGTGCCAGCAGACTTAACAGCTTCAAGACCTTGAACACTGAAGCTTTCTTT. The chain joins TRBV28 to TRBJ1-1; D unresolved. The CDR3 runs to 17 residues. Between the trimmed V and J ends, which lost 6 bases and 0 bases, there was a span of 20 bases. CDR1 and CDR2 from the germline V gene are MDHEN and SYDVKM.

This chain links TRBV6-1 with TRBJ2-7; D is perhaps TRBD1 (6 bases). Looked up from germline, CDR1 is MNHNS and CDR2 is SASEGT. The CDR3 is 14 residues long. V was cut by 4 bases and J by 5 bases, with 15 bases left in between. CDR3 in DNA: TGTGCCAGCAGTGCTACCCAGGGGAGCCACGAGCAGTACTTC. It translates to CASSATQGSHEQYF.

CDR3 in DNA: TGTGCCAGCAGTTTTATTGCGGGGACGATCGGCGGGGAGCTGTTTTTT. Protein sequence: CASSFIAGTIGGELFF. This sequence joins TRBV12-3 or TRBV12-4 and TRBJ2-2, with D possibly matching TRBD2 (6 bases). This CDR3 spans 16 amino acids. V shed 3 bases and J shed 7 bases, with 18 bases lying between them.

The CDR3 loop is CASSQGGEAVGGRDTQYF. CDR3 sequence (DNA): TGTGCCAGCAGCCAAGGAGGGGAAGCGGTGGGTGGAAGAGATACGCAGTATTTT. V usage is TRBV4-2 and J usage is TRBJ2-3; D is perhaps TRBD1 or TRBD2 (5 bases each). The CDR3 runs to 18 residues. Germline V gene lookup returns CDR1 LGHNA and CDR2 YNFKEQ. V dropped 1 base and J dropped 5 bases, with 22 bases sitting between them.

The rearrangement uses TRBV20-1 and TRBJ2-5; a weak D match, TRBD2 (6 bases). CDR1 DFQATT and CDR2 SNEGSKA come from the germline V gene (reference sequence). This CDR3 has 13 residues. V lost 3 bases to trimming and J lost 5 bases, with 13 bases between them. The CDR3 spells CSASGSAGETQYF. The CDR3 DNA sequence: TGCAGTGCTAGCGGGAGCGCGGGGGAGACCCAGTACTTC.

The chain uses TRBV28 and TRBJ1-4; D unresolved. Germline V gene lookup returns CDR1 MDHEN and CDR2 SYDVKM. The germline V and J ends were trimmed by 5 bases and 8 bases, with 12 bases remaining between them. This CDR3 is built from 13 residues. In nucleotides, the CDR3 is TGTGCCAGCAGTCCCCCACAGACCGAAAAACTGTTTTTT. Translated, it gives CASSPPQTEKLFF.